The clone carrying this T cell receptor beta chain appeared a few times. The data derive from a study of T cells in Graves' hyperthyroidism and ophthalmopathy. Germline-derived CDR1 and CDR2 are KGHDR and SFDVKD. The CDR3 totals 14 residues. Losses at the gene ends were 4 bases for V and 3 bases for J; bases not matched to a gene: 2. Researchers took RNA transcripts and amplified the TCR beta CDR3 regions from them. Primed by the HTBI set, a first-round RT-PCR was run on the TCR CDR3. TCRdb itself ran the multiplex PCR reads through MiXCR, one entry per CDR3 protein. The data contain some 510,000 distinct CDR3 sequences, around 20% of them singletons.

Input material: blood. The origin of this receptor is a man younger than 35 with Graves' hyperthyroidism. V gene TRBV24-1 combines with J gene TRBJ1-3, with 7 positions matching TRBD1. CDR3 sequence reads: CATSDDRVGNTIYF. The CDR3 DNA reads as TGTGCCACCAGTGACGACAGGGTTGGAAACACCATATATTTT.